This TCR beta chain is drawn from a study of T cell responses to AZD1222 COVID-19 vaccine. TCRdb keeps only in-frame clones here, not all; method: immunoSEQ multiplex PCR. The repertoire consists of 95,000 to 150,000 clones, with roughly 88% occurring once and the leading ten covering about 9.8%. Trimming removed 5 bases at V and 4 bases at J, with 9 bases between. CDR1 and CDR2 (germline): KGHSH, LQKENI. The CDR3 loop spans 12 amino acids. Sequences were derived from peripheral blood, sampled on day 0 of AZD1222 vaccination. The chain combines TRBV18 with TRBJ2-7, with D hard to call. The TCR was taken from an adult in good health. The CDR3 is CASSSDAYEQYF. CDR3 nucleotide sequence: TGTGCCAGCTCATCGGACGCTTACGAGCAGTACTTC.